The 18 T cell receptor beta chains in this list originate from one sample, sequenced in a study of T cells in Graves' hyperthyroidism and ophthalmopathy. Using RNA transcripts as the source, TCR beta CDR3 regions were amplified. During a first-round RT-PCR of the TCR CDR3, the HTBI primer set was used. MiXCR, applied by TCRdb to the multiplex PCR reads, yields one record per CDR3 protein. The repertoire holds more than 500,000 distinct CDR3 sequences, with 46% as singletons. Material: peripheral blood or thyroid tissue (not recorded which). These receptors originate from an adult woman with Graves' disease, either hyperthyroidism or ophthalmopathy (not recorded which).

In this sample, this clonotype turned up many times. The V and J genes are TRBV9 and TRBJ2-5; 8 nucleotides line up with TRBD2. The CDR3 is 16 residues long. J gave up 1 base and V 0 bases, and 5 bases lay outside the gene matches. Per the germline V gene, CDR1 is SGDLS and CDR2 is YYNGEE. The CDR3 nucleotides read TGTGCCAGCAGCGTAGAGGGGCGGGGGGCCCAAGAGACCCAGTACTTC. It specifies CASSVEGRGAQETQYF.

This clonotype was counted a few times. This chain uses TRBV12-3 or TRBV12-4 with TRBJ2-6, with TRBD1 matching 10 bases. Trimming at V came to 6 bases and at J to 10 bases, leaving 6 bases not matched to a gene. The CDR3 extends over 14 amino acids. This chain's CDR3 is CASSPGQGVNVLTF. For the CDR3, the DNA is TGTGCCAGCAGCCCCGGACAGGGGGTTAACGTCCTGACTTTC.

This clonotype was seen just once. The chain is built from TRBV20-1 and TRBJ1-6; unclear D gene. Trimming took 3 bases from V and 9 from J, leaving 21 bases between them. The germline V gene encodes CDR1 DFQATT and CDR2 SNEGSKA (reference sequence). This CDR3 contains 16 residues. The CDR3 nucleotides are TGCAGTGCTAGGAAGATGGAAGCCGGGGTAGTTTCACCCCTCCACTTT. Its protein is CSARKMEAGVVSPLHF.

Here the CDR3 reads CASSLLFGTGIEAFF. The DNA for the CDR3 is TGTGCCAGCAGTTTATTATTCGGGACAGGCATTGAAGCTTTCTTT. The V and J genes are TRBV28 and TRBJ1-1, with 8 bases lining up with TRBD1. Per germline, CDR1 MDHEN and CDR2 SYDVKM. V was pared by 1 base and J by 7 bases, with 8 bases of the junction left unmatched. There are 15 residues in the CDR3.

The chain couples TRBV7-8 to TRBJ2-5, with TRBD2 matching over 13 bases. Per the germline V gene, CDR1 is SGHVS and CDR2 is FQNEAQ. CDR3 length: 17 amino acids. After removal of 2 bases from V and 3 bases from J, the junction contained 6 bases not matched to a gene. CDR3 amino acids: CASSLWTSGRDEETQYF. As DNA, the CDR3 is TGTGCCAGCAGCTTATGGACTAGCGGGAGAGATGAAGAGACCCAGTACTTC. Based on the CDR3 plus reference TRBV7-8 and TRBJ2-5, the full variable domain is GAGVSQSPRYKVAKRGQDVALRCDPISGHVSLFWYQQALGQGPEFLTYFQNEAQLDKSGLPSDRFFAERPEGSVSTLKIQRTQQEDSAVYLCASSLWTSGRDEETQYFGPGTRLLVL.

The chain is built from TRBV2 and TRBJ2-2, with D maybe TRBD2 (6 bases). CDR1 and CDR2 from the germline V gene are SNHLY and FYNNEI. The CDR3 sequence is 11 residues long. Trimming stripped 7 bases from V and 16 bases from J, with 16 bases between. The CDR3 sequence is CASTIGGAGFF. CDR3 bases: TGTGCCAGCACCATAGGCGGGGCAGGGTTTTTT.

This chain uses TRBV28 with TRBJ2-7, with no clear D. Between the trimmed V and J ends, which lost 5 bases and 6 bases, there was a span of 17 bases. The V gene's germline CDR1 is MDHEN and CDR2 SYDVKM. The CDR3 has 14 amino acids. This CDR3 reads CASSPHLLGSEQYF. For the CDR3, the DNA is TGTGCCAGCAGTCCACACCTCCTCGGGTCCGAGCAGTACTTC.

This clonotype showed up just a few times. The chain couples TRBV7-8 to TRBJ1-6, with 7 bases aligning to TRBD1. CDR1 is SGHVS, CDR2 FQNEAQ, per germline. The CDR3 has 14 amino acids. With V trimmed by 5 bases and J by 9 bases, 7 bases remained unmatched. In DNA, the CDR3 is TGTGCCAGCAGCCAAACAGGGGCTGTTTCACCCCTCCACTTT. It codes for CASSQTGAVSPLHF.

This chain links TRBV29-1 with TRBJ2-7; a weak D match, TRBD1 (6 bases). From germline, CDR1 is SQVTM and CDR2 ANQGSEA. This CDR3 contains 13 residues. Trimming left V 7 bases short and J 5 bases short, with 18 bases between. CDR3 DNA sequence: TGCAGCGCAGCTCGGACAGATCTACACGAGCAGTACTTC. Its protein is CSAARTDLHEQYF.

This sequence joins TRBV30 and TRBJ2-5, with D perhaps matching TRBD1 (5 bases). V was trimmed by 0 bases and J by 0 bases, leaving 11 bases between them. This CDR3 has 15 residues. Germline-derived CDR1 and CDR2 are GTSNPN and SVGIG (reference sequence). Here the CDR3 DNA reads TGTGCCTGGAGTGTATGGGGCAGACACCAAGAGACCCAGTACTTC. This sequence encodes CAWSVWGRHQETQYF.

The chain is built from TRBV9 and TRBJ2-2; D gene ambiguous. The germline V and J ends were trimmed by 0 bases and 0 bases, with 12 bases remaining between them. CDR1 and CDR2 (germline): SGDLS, YYNGEE. This CDR3 spans 17 amino acids. CDR3 loop: CASSVGVGGTNTGELFF. Written as DNA, the CDR3 is TGTGCCAGCAGCGTAGGGGTCGGTGGGACGAACACCGGGGAGCTGTTTTTT.

This clonotype was seen a single time. The chain combines TRBV11-1 with TRBJ2-7; no clear D. Germline values: CDR1 SGHAT, CDR2 FQDESV (reference sequence). V was pared by 10 bases and J by 6 bases, with 25 bases between. This CDR3 contains 15 residues. CDR3 residues: CATPLRVPPSGEQYF. CDR3 DNA sequence: TGTGCCACCCCCTTGAGAGTTCCCCCCTCGGGCGAGCAGTACTTC.

Of note for this clonotype: No DNA is shown, since the ends of the CDR3 on it are uncertain; the CDR3 is the one TCRdb lists. This chain links TRBV2 with TRBJ1-6; TRBD1, the table's D call, was not compared with the DNA. Germline CDR1 is SNHLY and CDR2 is FYNNEI. The CDR3 has 15 amino acids, counting both end residues. This CDR3 is CACSARVAGTSPLHF.

The chain is built from TRBV7-9 and TRBJ1-2; no clear D. Germline V CDR1 and CDR2: SEHNR, FQNEAQ (reference sequence). V lost 7 bases and J lost 4, with 19 bases in between. The CDR3 sequence is 15 residues long. CDR3 DNA sequence: TGTGCCAGCAAGGCGGACGGAGTCTCTCTCTATGGCTACACCTTC. Translation gives CASKADGVSLYGYTF.

This clonotype has a count of ten or more. This chain links TRBV11-2 with TRBJ2-7; 12 bases line up with TRBD2. The CDR3 extends over 15 amino acids. From germline, CDR1 is SGHAT and CDR2 FQNNGV. Unmatched junction bases numbered 8, after V lost 5 bases and J lost 6 bases. CDR3 in amino acids: CASSLLAGGMGEQYF. The DNA for the CDR3 is TGTGCCAGCAGCCTACTAGCGGGAGGAATGGGCGAGCAGTACTTC.

The table lists this clonotype with a count of one. The CDR3 region has the DNA TGTGCCAGCAGCACGATGGGAGGGGAGACCCAGTACTTC. Its protein product is CASSTMGGETQYF. V gene TRBV11-2 combines with J gene TRBJ2-5, with 7 bases fitting TRBD2. Germline-derived CDR1 and CDR2 are SGHAT and FQNNGV. The CDR3 runs to 13 residues. Germline trimming cut 5 bases from V and 5 bases from J; bases unmatched to any gene: 5.

The gene calls are TRBV20-1 and TRBJ1-1; D gene ambiguous. This CDR3 is built from 11 residues. The germline CDR1 and CDR2 sequences are DFQATT and SNEGSKA (reference sequence). With 6 bases removed from V and 6 bases from J, the gap between germline ends came to 11 bases. The CDR3 protein is CSAEVVPEAFF. CDR3 bases: TGCAGTGCCGAGGTAGTTCCTGAAGCTTTCTTT.

This chain links TRBV7-9 with TRBJ2-3; 7 bases fit TRBD2. This CDR3 has 16 residues. The germline gives CDR1 SEHNR, CDR2 FQNEAQ (reference sequence). Trimming removed 1 base from V and 2 bases from J; junction bases left unmatched: 6. This CDR3 reads CASSLVPSGYTDTQYF. The CDR3 nucleotides are TGTGCCAGCAGCTTAGTTCCTAGCGGATACACAGATACGCAGTATTTT. Combining the CDR3 with reference TRBV7-9 and TRBJ2-3 gives the whole variable domain DTGVSQNPRHKITKRGQNVTFRCDPISEHNRLYWYRQTLGQGPEFLTYFQNEAQLEKSRLLSDRFSAERPKGSFSTLEIQRTEQGDSAMYLCASSLVPSGYTDTQYFGPGTRLTVL.